Sequencing of this T cell receptor (beta chain) was carried out in a study of blood T cell repertoires in COVID-19. Study-wide background: The origin of the acute and convalescent COVID-19 samples was the United States, Italy and Spain. From T cells, B-cell-depleted T cells, or PBMCs came the material, which was cDNA or gDNA.

Original analysis: Amplification of reference gene primers was used by the study to estimate nucleated cell counts. Produced via immunoSEQ multiplex PCR; TCRdb's table is partial and in-frame only. The V and J calls and clone size are taken from that table; D and trimming were inferred from the DNA. This sample has around 45,000 clones, with approximately 87% found just once. The CDR3 covers 14 residues. Germline trimming cut 3 bases from V and 7 bases from J; bases unmatched to any gene: 6. Germline V gene sequence: CDR1 SGHRS, CDR2 YFSETQ. The source is a human donor in a cohort sampled during active COVID-19. The source material was peripheral blood. The chain is built from TRBV5-1 and TRBJ2-3; 9 nucleotides match TRBD1. The CDR3 protein is CASSYGTGTYTQYF. In nucleotides, the CDR3 is TGCGCCAGCAGCTACGGGACAGGGACCTATACGCAGTATTTT.